Reported below is one T cell receptor (beta chain). Its antigen is not identified. The data stem from a study of T cell responses to AZD1222 COVID-19 vaccine. Study overall: Pooling covered second doses at about 4 or about 12 weeks. Points from the study as a whole: The sample set comprised mostly white British donors with more females, and clonal diversity was possibly underestimated. Reportedly, close to half of spike-specific TCRs are directed against unmutated variant regions. Seropositive at baseline were only 5 or 6 AZD1222 recipients.

The assay was immunoSEQ multiplex PCR, and TCRdb's table has in-frame clones only and misses some. This sample has 100,000 to 150,000 clones, with 85% to 90% found just once. The CDR3 contains 14 residues. Germline CDR1 SNHLY, CDR2 FYNNEI. J gave up 1 base and V 4 bases, and 0 bases lay outside the gene matches. This chain uses TRBV2 with TRBJ2-2; TRBD1 matches at 7 bases. This material consisted of peripheral blood, taken on day 0 of AZD1222 vaccination. The sequence came from an adult in good health. CDR3 in DNA: TGTGCCAGCAGTGGGACAGGGAACACCGGGGAGCTGTTTTTT. Protein: CASSGTGNTGELFF.